This TCR beta chain was identified during a study of CD8+CD57+ T cells in acquired aplastic anemia. Study overall: Reads per healthy sample averaged approximately 9.9 million (CD4+) and under 12 million (CD8+). Study-wide results and limits: Over 25 CD8+ CDR3 sequences occurred in both the patients and the controls. Researchers reported that CD8+ Simpson's diversity was not significantly different in patients versus controls.

Genomic DNA, serving as template, underwent TCR beta VDJ and CDR3 profiling. One entry per CDR3 protein, called by TCRdb with MiXCR from the reads. The sample consists of about 81,000 distinct CDR3 sequences, about half of them appearing once. A remark on this clonotype: Its antigen is not identified.

V was pared by 4 bases and J by 2 bases, with 4 bases of the junction left unmatched. The germline V gene encodes CDR1 MRHNA and CDR2 SNTAGT. This CDR3 is built from 14 residues. V is TRBV6-4 and J is TRBJ2-5; TRBD2 matches 7 bases. The receptor comes from a human donor in good health, serving as a control. Source material: sorted CD4+, CD8+, or CD8+CD57+ T cells (not recorded which) from PBMCs. CDR3 nucleotide sequence: TGTGCCAGCAGTGTAACTAGCGAACAAGAGACCCAGTACTTC. Translating gives CASSVTSEQETQYF.